This passage covers 29 T cell receptor beta chains from one sample sequenced in a study of blood T cell repertoires in COVID-19. The repertoire was sequenced with immunoSEQ multiplex PCR; TCRdb's copy has only in-frame clones and lacks some. The sample has hundreds of thousands of clones, around 87% seen once. Sequencing used peripheral blood. The receptors originated from a man younger than 30 with active or convalescent COVID-19.

V and J are TRBV4-3 and TRBJ2-5; TRBD2 matches 11 bases. The CDR3 spans 16 residues. J gave up 5 bases and V 4 bases, and 9 bases lay outside the gene matches. Germline V gives CDR1 LGHNA, CDR2 YSLEER. CDR3 loop: CASSLGVAGGPETQYF. CDR3 bases: TGCGCCAGCAGCCTAGGAGTAGCGGGGGGGCCCGAGACCCAGTACTTC.

The chain joins TRBV6-5 to TRBJ1-1; 7 nucleotides line up with TRBD1. This CDR3 region has 16 residues. CDR1 is MNHEY, CDR2 SVGAGI, per germline. V shed 3 bases and J 0 bases; nucleotides not matched to a gene: 7. The CDR3 is CASSYRTGGMNTEAFF. In nucleotides, the CDR3 is TGTGCCAGCAGTTATAGGACAGGAGGAATGAACACTGAAGCTTTCTTT.

This clone was observed once. The chain has TRBV28 and TRBJ2-7; D remains ambiguous. This CDR3 is 13 amino acids long. Germline V gene sequence: CDR1 MDHEN, CDR2 SYDVKM. V shed 2 bases and J shed 4 bases, with 9 bases lying between them. CDR3 sequence (DNA): TGTGCCAGCAGTTTAGAACACGATTACGAGCAGTACTTC. Protein product: CASSLEHDYEQYF.

The V and J genes are TRBV18 and TRBJ2-5, with D perhaps TRBD2 (6 bases). The germline V gene encodes CDR1 KGHSH and CDR2 LQKENI. V lost 2 bases and J 4 bases, leaving 14 bases between the germline ends. The CDR3 is 15 residues long. DNA for the CDR3: TGTGCCAGCTCACCAGAACTAGCCTACCCAGAGACCCAGTACTTC. It encodes CASSPELAYPETQYF.

V is TRBV28 and J is TRBJ1-2; no clear D gene. This CDR3 is 14 amino acids long. V was trimmed by 6 bases and J by 4 bases, leaving 15 bases between them. Germline V gives CDR1 MDHEN, CDR2 SYDVKM. CDR3 loop: CASRSPGNTYGYTF. DNA for the CDR3: TGTGCCAGCAGATCCCCGGGAAACACCTATGGCTACACCTTC.

CDR3: CASSFTSGGALNIQYF. The DNA for the CDR3 is TGTGCCAGCAGCTTTACTAGCGGGGGGGCGCTAAACATTCAGTACTTC. The V gene is TRBV7-2, the J gene TRBJ2-4, with 13 positions matching TRBD2. The CDR3 totals 16 residues. V trimming: 3 bases; J trimming: 6 bases; junction bases outside the gene matches: 5. Germline CDR1 is SGHTA and CDR2 is FQGNSA.

CDR3 sequence (DNA): TGTGCCAGCAGCTTAGGGGCTCCCCGATTCGGCACTGAAGCTTTCTTT. Its translation is CASSLGAPRFGTEAFF. The gene calls are TRBV7-9 and TRBJ1-1; the D is unclear. Germline V gives CDR1 SEHNR, CDR2 FQNEAQ (reference sequence). With 1 base removed from V and 4 bases from J, the gap between germline ends came to 16 bases. The CDR3 contains 16 residues.

The gene calls are TRBV11-3 and TRBJ1-4, with TRBD1 matching 7 bases. This CDR3 is built from 18 residues. V lost 1 base and J lost 0; bases outside the gene matches: 8. Per the germline V gene, CDR1 is SGHNT and CDR2 is YENEEA. The chain's CDR3 is CASSLGGTAITTNEKLFF. CDR3 nucleotides: TGTGCCAGCAGCTTAGGCGGGACAGCTATAACAACTAATGAAAAACTGTTTTTT.

The chain employs TRBV6-5 and TRBJ2-5, with TRBD2 as a possible D gene (7 bases). The CDR3 is 16 residues long. V was clipped by 2 bases and J by 2 bases, with 15 bases between them. Germline V gene sequence: CDR1 MNHEY, CDR2 SVGAGI. The CDR3 region is CASSYSGGAHQETQYF. Here the CDR3 DNA reads TGTGCCAGCAGTTACAGTGGGGGGGCGCATCAAGAGACCCAGTACTTC.

The J gene is TRBJ2-1, the V gene TRBV10-2; TRBD2 might be the D (6 bases). This CDR3 region has 13 residues. From germline, CDR1 is WSHSY and CDR2 SAAADI. The V and J ends lost 5 bases and 8 bases respectively, with 13 bases between them. CDR3 loop: CASSPTSSHEQFF. The CDR3 region has the DNA TGCGCCAGCAGTCCCACTAGCTCCCATGAGCAGTTCTTC.

The rearrangement joins TRBV19 to TRBJ2-7, with D maybe TRBD2 (5 bases). V shed 5 bases and J shed 4 bases, with 12 bases lying between them. The CDR3 has 13 amino acids. Germline V gives CDR1 LNHDA, CDR2 SQIVND (reference sequence). Here the CDR3 DNA reads TGTGCCAGTAGTCCCGGGATTACGTACGAGCAGTACTTC. The encoded protein is CASSPGITYEQYF.

In its sample, this clone was seen once. The genes are TRBV3-1 (or the pseudogene TRBV3-2) and TRBJ2-7; D might be TRBD2 (7 bases). Germline V gene sequence: CDR1 LGHDT, CDR2 YNNKEL (reference sequence). V was trimmed by 4 bases and J by 4 bases, leaving 17 bases between them. CDR3 length: 15 residues. In DNA, the CDR3 is TGTGCCAGCAGCCTGAATGGGGGGGCCAGGTACGAGCAGTACTTC. It yields the protein CASSLNGGARYEQYF.

The J gene is TRBJ2-7, the V gene TRBV27; tentative D call: TRBD1 (6 bases). Germline assignment: CDR1 MNHEY and CDR2 SMNVEV (reference sequence). There are 14 residues in the CDR3. V lost 10 bases, J lost 0 bases, and 16 bases lay in between. The CDR3 DNA reads TGTGCCACCATGGACCGGGACAACTCCTACGAGCAGTACTTC. Its translation: CATMDRDNSYEQYF.

The rearrangement links TRBV27 to TRBJ2-7; 10 bases are a match to TRBD1. J was trimmed by 4 bases and V by 4 bases; bases with no gene match: 4. The germline CDR1 and CDR2 sequences are MNHEY and SMNVEV (reference sequence). The CDR3 is 14 amino acids. DNA for the CDR3: TGTGCCAGCAGTTCCCGGGACAGGGGATACGAGCAGTACTTC. Amino acid sequence: CASSSRDRGYEQYF.

The chain is built from TRBV7-9 and TRBJ2-1; unclear D gene. CDR1 SEHNR and CDR2 FQNEAQ come from the germline V gene (reference sequence). The CDR3 is 17 amino acids. The V and J ends lost 5 bases and 2 bases respectively, with 19 bases between them. In DNA, the CDR3 is TGTGCCAGCAGCCCTCCCGCGCCGGTCATCGCCTACAATGAGCAGTTCTTC. Its protein product is CASSPPAPVIAYNEQFF.

The chain combines TRBV7-9 with TRBJ2-1; the D gene is possibly TRBD2 (5 bases). The CDR3 loop spans 15 amino acids. The ends were cut back, 2 bases at V and 5 bases at J, with 13 bases in the middle. The germline V gene has CDR1 SEHNR and CDR2 FQNEAQ (reference sequence). DNA for the CDR3: TGTGCCAGCAGCTTACTCAGGACTGGCCACAATGAGCAGTTCTTC. Amino acid sequence: CASSLLRTGHNEQFF. The whole variable domain, remainder taken from reference TRBV7-9 and TRBJ2-1, is DTGVSQNPRHKITKRGQNVTFRCDPISEHNRLYWYRQTLGQGPEFLTYFQNEAQLEKSRLLSDRFSAERPKGSFSTLEIQRTEQGDSAMYLCASSLLRTGHNEQFFGPGTRLTVL.

The rearrangement joins TRBV28 to TRBJ1-6; D is uncertain. CDR1 MDHEN and CDR2 SYDVKM come from the germline V gene. Trimming shortened V by 1 base and J by 0 bases, and 4 bases separated the two germline ends. The CDR3 is 15 residues long. This CDR3 is CASSLSLSYNSPLHF. The DNA of the CDR3 is TGTGCCAGCAGTTTATCCCTCTCCTATAATTCACCCCTCCACTTT.

V is TRBV24-1 and J is TRBJ2-1; TRBD1 agrees at 7 bases. Germline trimming cut 3 bases from V and 9 bases from J; bases unmatched to any gene: 7. The CDR3 length is 14 residues. Germline-derived CDR1 and CDR2 are KGHDR and SFDVKD. CDR3 bases: TGTGCCACCAGTGATCTCCTCAGGGGGTCTGAGCAGTTCTTC. Translation gives CATSDLLRGSEQFF.

This chain uses TRBV27 with TRBJ2-7, with 8 bases that match TRBD1. Germline CDR1 MNHEY, CDR2 SMNVEV (reference sequence). The CDR3 length is 13 residues. V shed 8 bases, J shed 0 bases, and the junction held 3 bases outside the gene matches. CDR3: CASGTGTSYEQYF. The CDR3 DNA reads TGTGCCAGCGGGACAGGCACCTCCTACGAGCAGTACTTC.

In its sample, this clone was seen a few times. The genes are TRBV10-1 and TRBJ2-1; tentatively, D is TRBD1 (5 bases). Germline CDR1 WNHNN, CDR2 SYGVQD (reference sequence). CDR3 size: 15 residues. The V gene lost 3 bases and the J gene lost 5 bases, with 14 bases spanning the gap. The CDR3 reads CASSDFDRNNNEQFF. CDR3 nucleotide sequence: TGCGCCAGCAGTGATTTCGACAGAAACAACAATGAGCAGTTCTTC.

Only one count was recorded for this clone. The chain recombines TRBV7-9 with TRBJ2-7; TRBD2 might be the D (6 bases). V gave up 3 bases and J gave up 1 base, with 13 bases separating them. The CDR3 extends over 15 amino acids. Germline V gene sequence: CDR1 SEHNR, CDR2 FQNEAQ (reference sequence). The CDR3 DNA reads TGTGCCAGCAGCTTGGCCGGAGGGGCGTCCTACGAGCAGTACTTC. Amino acids: CASSLAGGASYEQYF. Filled out from reference TRBV7-9 and TRBJ2-7, the complete variable domain reads DTGVSQNPRHKITKRGQNVTFRCDPISEHNRLYWYRQTLGQGPEFLTYFQNEAQLEKSRLLSDRFSAERPKGSFSTLEIQRTEQGDSAMYLCASSLAGGASYEQYFGPGTRLTVT.

This clone was recorded once. The chain combines TRBV4-1 with TRBJ1-2; weak D call: TRBD1 (5 bases). The CDR3 spans 15 residues. V lost 0 bases and J lost 7, with 15 bases in between. Germline loops: CDR1 MGHRA, CDR2 YSYEKL. CDR3 amino acids: CASSQEGSRVGGYTF. The DNA for the CDR3 is TGCGCCAGCAGCCAAGAGGGGTCCAGGGTAGGTGGCTACACCTTC.

This sequence joins TRBV5-1 and TRBJ1-1; D gene ambiguous. The CDR3 length is 14 residues. Per germline, CDR1 SGHRS and CDR2 YFSETQ. Trimming removed 4 bases at V and 4 bases at J, with 14 bases between. The CDR3 nucleotides read TGCGCCAGCAGCCGAAGTACAGAATTCACTGAAGCTTTCTTT. Its translation is CASSRSTEFTEAFF.

The gene calls are TRBV29-1 and TRBJ2-3; TRBD1 matches 10 bases. The CDR3 contains 14 residues. With V trimmed by 6 bases and J by 7 bases, 10 bases remained unmatched. Looked up from germline, CDR1 is SQVTM and CDR2 is ANQGSEA. CDR3 in amino acids: CSVDRDRGVNTQYF. In DNA form, the CDR3 reads TGCAGCGTGGACCGGGACAGGGGTGTAAATACGCAGTATTTT.

The CDR3 loop reads CASSPPEGVNQPQHF. CDR3 in DNA: TGCGCCAGCAGTCCCCCGGAGGGTGTCAATCAGCCCCAGCATTTT. The chain combines TRBV23-1 with TRBJ1-5; D gene unclear. TRBV23-1 is an ORF; its function is uncertain. The CDR3 sequence is 15 residues long. V was shortened by 4 bases and J by 3 bases, with 13 bases between the two germline ends.

The chain joins TRBV7-2 to TRBJ2-3; 7 bases are shared with TRBD2. The CDR3 contains 15 residues. Germline-derived CDR1 and CDR2 are SGHTA and FQGNSA. Trimming at V came to 4 bases and at J to 2 bases, leaving 6 bases not matched to a gene. The DNA for the CDR3 is TGTGCCAGCAGCTCCCGGCGGGGGAACACAGATACGCAGTATTTT. Protein: CASSSRRGNTDTQYF.

The rearrangement links TRBV28 to TRBJ1-4; 10 bases map to TRBD1. V lost 3 bases, J lost 6 bases, and 10 bases stayed unmatched. CDR1 is MDHEN, CDR2 SYDVKM, per germline. The CDR3 is 17 amino acids. Here the CDR3 DNA reads TGTGCCAGCAGTTTGTTAATGCTGACAGGGGGCGATGAAAAACTGTTTTTT. This encodes CASSLLMLTGGDEKLFF.

The V call is TRBV4-2, the J call TRBJ1-5, with 7 bases that match TRBD1. The CDR3 runs to 16 residues. Germline V gene lookup returns CDR1 LGHNA and CDR2 YNFKEQ. J lost 4 bases, V lost 0 bases, and 6 bases had no gene match. This CDR3 reads CASSQEGGARNQPQHF. For the CDR3, the DNA is TGTGCCAGCAGCCAAGAAGGGGGCGCCAGGAATCAGCCCCAGCATTTT.

As DNA, the CDR3 is TGTGCCAGCAGCTTTTTGGGACAGGGGTTTTCTTCCCTCCACTTT. This translates into CASSFLGQGFSSLHF. The chain links TRBV5-4 to TRBJ1-6, with 10 bases matching TRBD1. This CDR3 comprises 15 residues. J was trimmed by 14 bases and V by 2 bases; bases with no gene match: 10. In germline, CDR1 is SGHNT, CDR2 YYREEE (reference sequence).